This TCR beta chain was sequenced in a study of shared clonotypes between healthy human individuals. The donors were adults (healthy and HIV-negative) with no recent acute infections or vaccinations. In unsorted samples, genomic DNA was obtained using 85 million to 90 million PBMCs. Researchers sequenced unsorted PBMC DNA using ten immunoSEQ deep assay plates. Produced via immunoSEQ multiplex PCR; TCRdb's table is partial and in-frame only. This table has some 480,000 clones, roughly 85% appearing once. Sample: PBMCs. The receptor was derived from a woman aged 35 to 49 in good health. Some clones in this sample may be carry-over from other donors' samples.

The CDR3 bases are TGCGCCAGCAGTAGGGTCTTGACGGACTTCGATAGCAATCAGCCCCAGCATTTT. Residues: CASSRVLTDFDSNQPQHF. V and J are TRBV23-1 and TRBJ1-5; D remains unclear. TRBV23-1 is an ORF for which the function is uncertain. This CDR3 contains 18 residues. Between the trimmed V and J ends, which lost 5 bases and 0 bases, there was a span of 20 bases.